This entry lists 2 T cell receptor beta chains sequenced from one sample in a study. MiXCR, applied by TCRdb to the RT-PCR reads, yields one record per CDR3 protein. The sample contains hundreds of thousands of distinct CDR3 sequences, around 14% of which appear only once. Sample: memory CD4+ T cells from blood. The receptors were gathered from a female donor in good health, serving as a healthy control.

This clonotype was seen many times. V is TRBV4-3 and J is TRBJ2-7; 8 bases fit TRBD2. J gave up 3 bases and V 0 bases, and 4 bases lay outside the gene matches. The CDR3 spans 15 residues. Germline V gene data show CDR1 as LGHNA and CDR2 as YSLEER. CDR3 nucleotide sequence: TGCGCCAGCAGCCAAGATGAGCGGGGGTACTACGAGCAGTACTTC. This encodes CASSQDERGYYEQYF.

This clonotype was observed a handful of times. The V gene is TRBV6-2 or TRBV6-3, the J gene TRBJ2-7; tentatively, D is TRBD1 (6 bases). Looked up from germline, CDR1 is MNHEY and CDR2 is SVGEGT. This CDR3 has 14 amino acids. The V end was cut by 9 bases, the J end by 3 bases, with 18 bases between. The chain's CDR3 is CARVVKDSYYEQYF. DNA for the CDR3: TGTGCCAGAGTGGTGAAGGACAGCTACTACGAGCAGTACTTC.